This T cell receptor (beta chain) was retrieved from a study of blood T cell repertoires in COVID-19. Study details: COVID-19 samples collected from the United States, Italy and Spain covered acute and convalescent phases. PBMCs, B-cell-depleted T cells, or T cells were the source of the cDNA or gDNA that made up the material.

The CDR3 extends over 13 amino acids. Germline CDR1 LGHDT, CDR2 YNNKEL (reference sequence). The V end was cut by 2 bases, the J end by 7 bases, with 12 bases between. Study processing details: The authors estimated nucleated cell counts from reference gene primer amplification. The data were produced by immunoSEQ multiplex PCR, yet TCRdb's version contains in-frame clones alone and is incomplete. That table gives V, J and clone size, and the DNA gave D and trimming. Counted here are some 100,000 clones, approximately 90% occurring once; the ten biggest clones make up approximately 4.8%. The sample consisted of peripheral blood. This sequence joins TRBV3-1 (or the pseudogene TRBV3-2) and TRBJ2-7; D is perhaps TRBD2 (6 bases). The source of this sequence is a woman aged 80 or over with active COVID-19. In DNA form, the CDR3 reads TGTGCCAGCAGCCAAACCCAACGGGGGGAGCAGTACTTC. Translated: CASSQTQRGEQYF.